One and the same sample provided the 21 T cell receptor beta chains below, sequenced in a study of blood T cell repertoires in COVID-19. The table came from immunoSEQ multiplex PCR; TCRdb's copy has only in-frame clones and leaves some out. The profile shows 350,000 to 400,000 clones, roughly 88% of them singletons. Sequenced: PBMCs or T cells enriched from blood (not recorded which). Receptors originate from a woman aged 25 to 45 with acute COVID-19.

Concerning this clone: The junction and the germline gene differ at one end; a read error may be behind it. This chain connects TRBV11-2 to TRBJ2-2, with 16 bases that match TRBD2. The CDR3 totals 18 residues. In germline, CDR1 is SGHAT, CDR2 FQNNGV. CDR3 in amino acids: CATPGGLAGGPGTGELFF. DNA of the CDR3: TGCGCCACCCCGGGGGGACTAGCGGGGGGGCCCGGCACCGGGGAGCTGTTTTTT.

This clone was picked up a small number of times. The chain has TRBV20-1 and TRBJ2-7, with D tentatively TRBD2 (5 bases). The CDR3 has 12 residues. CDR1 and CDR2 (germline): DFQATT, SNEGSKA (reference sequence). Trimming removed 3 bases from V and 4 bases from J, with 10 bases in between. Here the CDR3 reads CSASSAEYEQYF. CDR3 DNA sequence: TGCAGTGCTAGTAGCGCGGAATACGAGCAGTACTTC.

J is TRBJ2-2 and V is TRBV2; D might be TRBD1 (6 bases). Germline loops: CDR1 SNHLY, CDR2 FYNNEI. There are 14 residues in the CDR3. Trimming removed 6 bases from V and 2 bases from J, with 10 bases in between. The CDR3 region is CASRAGVNTGELFF. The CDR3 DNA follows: TGTGCCAGCAGGGCAGGGGTAAACACCGGGGAGCTGTTTTTT.

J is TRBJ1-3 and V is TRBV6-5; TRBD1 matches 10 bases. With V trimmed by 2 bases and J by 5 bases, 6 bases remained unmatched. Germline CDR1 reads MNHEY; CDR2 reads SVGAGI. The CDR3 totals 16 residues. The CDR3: CASSYATGGYRNTIYF. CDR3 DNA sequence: TGTGCCAGCAGTTACGCGACAGGGGGCTATAGAAACACCATATATTTT.

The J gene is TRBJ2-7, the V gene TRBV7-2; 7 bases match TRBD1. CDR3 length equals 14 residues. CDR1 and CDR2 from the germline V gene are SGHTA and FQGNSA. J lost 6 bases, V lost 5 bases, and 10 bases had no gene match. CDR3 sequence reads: CASSPGQVPREQYF. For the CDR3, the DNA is TGTGCCAGCAGCCCTGGACAGGTTCCGCGCGAGCAGTACTTC.

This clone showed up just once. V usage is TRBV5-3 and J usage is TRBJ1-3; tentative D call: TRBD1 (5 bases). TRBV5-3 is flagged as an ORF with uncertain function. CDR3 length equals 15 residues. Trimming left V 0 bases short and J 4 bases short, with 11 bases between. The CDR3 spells CARSLVWGFGNTIYF. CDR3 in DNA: TGTGCCAGAAGCTTGGTATGGGGCTTCGGAAACACCATATATTTT.

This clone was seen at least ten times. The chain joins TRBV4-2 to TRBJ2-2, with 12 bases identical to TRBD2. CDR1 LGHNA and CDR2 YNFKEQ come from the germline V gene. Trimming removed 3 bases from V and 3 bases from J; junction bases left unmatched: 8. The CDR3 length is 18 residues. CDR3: CASSQDLAGGPDTGELFF. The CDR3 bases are TGTGCCAGCAGCCAGGATCTAGCGGGGGGGCCTGACACCGGGGAGCTGTTTTTT.

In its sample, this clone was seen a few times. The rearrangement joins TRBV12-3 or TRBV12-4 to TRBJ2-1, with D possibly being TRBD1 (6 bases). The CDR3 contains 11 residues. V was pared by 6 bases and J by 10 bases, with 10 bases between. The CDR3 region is CASSQRGEQFF. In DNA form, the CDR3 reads TGTGCCAGCAGCCAAAGGGGGGAGCAGTTCTTC.

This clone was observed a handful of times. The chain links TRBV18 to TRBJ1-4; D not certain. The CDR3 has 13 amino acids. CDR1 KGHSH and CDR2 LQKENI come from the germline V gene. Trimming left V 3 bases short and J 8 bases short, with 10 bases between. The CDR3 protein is CASSPDLGEKLFF. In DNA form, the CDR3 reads TGTGCCAGCTCACCCGACCTCGGGGAAAAACTGTTTTTT.

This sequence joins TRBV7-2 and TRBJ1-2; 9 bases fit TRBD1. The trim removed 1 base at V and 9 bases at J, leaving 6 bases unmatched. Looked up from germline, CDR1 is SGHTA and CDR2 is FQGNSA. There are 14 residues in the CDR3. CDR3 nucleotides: TGTGCCAGCAGCTTAGTGGGACAGGGTTGGAGCTACACCTTC. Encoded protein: CASSLVGQGWSYTF.

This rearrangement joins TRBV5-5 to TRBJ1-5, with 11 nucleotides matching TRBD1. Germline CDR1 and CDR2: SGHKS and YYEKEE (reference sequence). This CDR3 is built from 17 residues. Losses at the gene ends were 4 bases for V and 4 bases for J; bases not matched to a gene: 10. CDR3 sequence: CASSLRTGGATNQPQHF. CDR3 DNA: TGTGCCAGCAGCCTTAGGACAGGGGGCGCGACTAATCAGCCCCAGCATTTT. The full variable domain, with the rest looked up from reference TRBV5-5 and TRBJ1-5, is DAGVTQSPTHLIKTRGQQVTLRCSPISGHKSVSWYQQVLGQGPQFIFQYYEKEERGRGNFPDRFSARQFPNYSSELNVNALLLGDSALYLCASSLRTGGATNQPQHFGDGTRLSIL.

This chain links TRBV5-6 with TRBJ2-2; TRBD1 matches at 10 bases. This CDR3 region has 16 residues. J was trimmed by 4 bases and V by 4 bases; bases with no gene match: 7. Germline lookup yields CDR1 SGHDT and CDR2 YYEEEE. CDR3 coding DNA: TGTGCCAGCAGCCCAGACAGGGGGCGAGGCACCGGGGAGCTGTTTTTT. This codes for CASSPDRGRGTGELFF.

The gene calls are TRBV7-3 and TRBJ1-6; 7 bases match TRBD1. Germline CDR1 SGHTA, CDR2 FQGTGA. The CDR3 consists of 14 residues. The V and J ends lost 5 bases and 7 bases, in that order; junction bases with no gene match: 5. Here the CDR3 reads CASSQGQTNSPLHF. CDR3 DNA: TGTGCCAGCAGCCAGGGACAGACAAATTCACCCCTCCACTTT.

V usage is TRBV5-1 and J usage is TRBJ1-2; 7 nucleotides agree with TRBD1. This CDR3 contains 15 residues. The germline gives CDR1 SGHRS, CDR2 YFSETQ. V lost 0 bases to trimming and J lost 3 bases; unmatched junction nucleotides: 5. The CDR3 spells CASSLGPGGDYGYTF. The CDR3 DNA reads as TGCGCCAGCAGCTTGGGTCCAGGGGGTGACTATGGCTACACCTTC. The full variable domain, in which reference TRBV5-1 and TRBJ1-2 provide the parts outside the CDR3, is KAGVTQTPRYLIKTRGQQVTLSCSPISGHRSVSWYQQTPGQGLQFLFEYFSETQRNKGNFPGRFSGRQFSNSRSEMNVSTLELGDSALYLCASSLGPGGDYGYTFGSGTRLTVV.

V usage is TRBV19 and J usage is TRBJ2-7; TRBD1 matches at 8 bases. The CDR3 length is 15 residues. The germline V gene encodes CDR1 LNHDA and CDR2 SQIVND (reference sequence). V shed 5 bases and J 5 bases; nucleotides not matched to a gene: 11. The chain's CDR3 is CASSPQRDRINEQYF. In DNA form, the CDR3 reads TGTGCCAGTAGTCCCCAACGGGACAGGATCAACGAGCAGTACTTC.

The CDR3 sequence: CAWSAGQGGDTEAFF. CDR3 in DNA: TGTGCCTGGAGTGCCGGACAGGGAGGGGACACTGAAGCTTTCTTT. The chain employs TRBV30 and TRBJ1-1; 8 bases agree with TRBD1. The CDR3 has 15 residues. Germline V lookup: CDR1 GTSNPN, CDR2 SVGIG (reference sequence). The trim removed 1 base at V and 3 bases at J, leaving 7 bases unmatched.

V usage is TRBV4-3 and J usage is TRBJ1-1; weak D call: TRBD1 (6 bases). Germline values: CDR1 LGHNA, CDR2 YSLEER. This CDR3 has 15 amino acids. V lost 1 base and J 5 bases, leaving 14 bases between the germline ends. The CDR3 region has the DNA TGCGCCAGCAGCCAAGGAATAGGGGGTGCGACTGAAGCTTTCTTT. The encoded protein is CASSQGIGGATEAFF.

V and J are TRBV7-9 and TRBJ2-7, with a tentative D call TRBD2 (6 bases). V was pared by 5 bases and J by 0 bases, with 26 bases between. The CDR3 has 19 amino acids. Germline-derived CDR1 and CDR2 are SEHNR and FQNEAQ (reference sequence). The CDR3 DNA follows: TGTGCCAGCAGCCGAACGATCGGCTATGGACTACCTAGCTCCTACGAGCAGTACTTC. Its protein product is CASSRTIGYGLPSSYEQYF.

CDR3: CASSGWGLQPQHF. The DNA of the CDR3 is TGTGCCAGCAGTGGTTGGGGGCTACAGCCCCAGCATTTT. The chain links TRBV2 to TRBJ1-5; maybe TRBD1 (6 bases). V lost 4 bases to trimming and J lost 7 bases, with 11 bases between them. The CDR3 sequence is 13 residues long. Germline lookup yields CDR1 SNHLY and CDR2 FYNNEI.

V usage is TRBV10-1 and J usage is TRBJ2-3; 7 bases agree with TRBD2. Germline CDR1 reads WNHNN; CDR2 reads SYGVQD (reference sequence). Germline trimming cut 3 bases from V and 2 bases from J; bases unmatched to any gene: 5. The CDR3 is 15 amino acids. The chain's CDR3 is CASSDRGTTTDTQYF. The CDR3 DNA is TGCGCCAGCAGTGATCGAGGGACTACCACAGATACGCAGTATTTT.

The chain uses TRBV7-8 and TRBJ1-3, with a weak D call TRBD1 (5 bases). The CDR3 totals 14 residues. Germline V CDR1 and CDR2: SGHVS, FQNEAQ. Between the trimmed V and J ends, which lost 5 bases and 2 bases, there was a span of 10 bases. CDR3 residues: CASSPRGPGNTIYF. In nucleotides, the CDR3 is TGTGCCAGCAGCCCAAGGGGCCCTGGAAACACCATATATTTT.